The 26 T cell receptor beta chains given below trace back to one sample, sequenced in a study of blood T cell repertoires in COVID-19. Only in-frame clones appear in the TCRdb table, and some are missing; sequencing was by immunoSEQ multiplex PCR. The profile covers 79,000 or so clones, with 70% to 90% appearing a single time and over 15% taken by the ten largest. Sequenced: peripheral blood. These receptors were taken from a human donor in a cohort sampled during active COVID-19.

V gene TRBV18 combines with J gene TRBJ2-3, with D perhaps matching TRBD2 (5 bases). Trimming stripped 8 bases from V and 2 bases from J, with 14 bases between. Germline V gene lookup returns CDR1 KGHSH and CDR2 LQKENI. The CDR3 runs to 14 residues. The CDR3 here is CASTKTGITDTQYF. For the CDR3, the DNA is TGTGCCAGCACAAAAACCGGGATCACAGATACGCAGTATTTT.

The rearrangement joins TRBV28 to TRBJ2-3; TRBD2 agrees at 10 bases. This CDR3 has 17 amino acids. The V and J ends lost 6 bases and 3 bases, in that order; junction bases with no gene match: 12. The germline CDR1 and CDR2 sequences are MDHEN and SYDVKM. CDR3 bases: TGTGCCAGCAGCCGCATTACCGGGACTAGCGAAACAGATACGCAGTATTTT. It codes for CASSRITGTSETDTQYF.

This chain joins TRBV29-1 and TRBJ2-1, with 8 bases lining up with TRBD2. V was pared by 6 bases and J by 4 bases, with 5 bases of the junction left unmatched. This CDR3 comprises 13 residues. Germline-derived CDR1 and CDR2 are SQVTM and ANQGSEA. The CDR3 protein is CSVKAGVYNEQFF. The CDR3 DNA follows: TGCAGCGTGAAAGCGGGAGTGTACAATGAGCAGTTCTTC.

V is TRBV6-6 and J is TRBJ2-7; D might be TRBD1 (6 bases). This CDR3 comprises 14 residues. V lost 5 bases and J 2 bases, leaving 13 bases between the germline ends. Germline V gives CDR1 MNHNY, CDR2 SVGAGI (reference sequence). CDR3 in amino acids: CASSRTADPYEQYF. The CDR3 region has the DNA TGTGCCAGCAGTAGGACAGCCGACCCCTACGAGCAGTACTTC.

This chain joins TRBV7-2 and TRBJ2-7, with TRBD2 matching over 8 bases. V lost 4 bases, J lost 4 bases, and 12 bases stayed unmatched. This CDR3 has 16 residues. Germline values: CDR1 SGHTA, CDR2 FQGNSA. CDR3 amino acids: CASSSPRTSFSYEQYF. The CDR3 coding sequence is TGTGCCAGCAGCTCCCCCCGGACTAGCTTTAGTTACGAGCAGTACTTC. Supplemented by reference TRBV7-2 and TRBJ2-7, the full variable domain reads GAGVSQSPSNKVTEKGKDVELRCDPISGHTALYWYRQSLGQGLEFLIYFQGNSAPDKSGLPSDRFSAERTGGSVSTLTIQRTQQEDSAVYLCASSSPRTSFSYEQYFGPGTRLTVT.

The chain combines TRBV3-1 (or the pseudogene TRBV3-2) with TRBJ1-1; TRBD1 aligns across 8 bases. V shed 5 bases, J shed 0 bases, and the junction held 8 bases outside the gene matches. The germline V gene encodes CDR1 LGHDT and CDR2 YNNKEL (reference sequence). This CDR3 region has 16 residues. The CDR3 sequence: CASSGTGGVMNTEAFF. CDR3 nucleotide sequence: TGTGCCAGCAGCGGGACAGGCGGGGTAATGAACACTGAAGCTTTCTTT.

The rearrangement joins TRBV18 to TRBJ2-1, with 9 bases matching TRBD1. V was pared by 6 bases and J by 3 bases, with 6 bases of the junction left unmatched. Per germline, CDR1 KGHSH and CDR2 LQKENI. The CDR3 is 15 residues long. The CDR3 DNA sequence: TGTGCCAGCTCCCCCTTGACAGGGGGCTACAATGAGCAGTTCTTC. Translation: CASSPLTGGYNEQFF.

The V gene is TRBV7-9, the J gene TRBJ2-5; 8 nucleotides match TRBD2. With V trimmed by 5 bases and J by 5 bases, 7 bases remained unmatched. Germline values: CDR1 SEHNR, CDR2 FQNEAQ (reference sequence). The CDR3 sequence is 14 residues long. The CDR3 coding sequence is TGTGCCAGCAGCCGCGGCGGGGGGAAGGAGACCCAGTACTTC. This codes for CASSRGGGKETQYF.

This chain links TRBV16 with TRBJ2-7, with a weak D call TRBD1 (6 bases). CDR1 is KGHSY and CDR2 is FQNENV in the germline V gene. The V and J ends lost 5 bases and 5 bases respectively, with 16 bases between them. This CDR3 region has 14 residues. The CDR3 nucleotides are TGTGCCAGCAGCGCAAACAGGGTAATCAACGAGCAGTACTTC. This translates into CASSANRVINEQYF.

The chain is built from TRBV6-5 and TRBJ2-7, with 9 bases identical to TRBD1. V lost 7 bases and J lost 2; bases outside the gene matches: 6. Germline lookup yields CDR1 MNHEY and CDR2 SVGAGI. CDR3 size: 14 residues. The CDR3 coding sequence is TGTGCCAGCAACCGGGACAGGGCTACCTACGAGCAGTACTTC. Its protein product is CASNRDRATYEQYF.

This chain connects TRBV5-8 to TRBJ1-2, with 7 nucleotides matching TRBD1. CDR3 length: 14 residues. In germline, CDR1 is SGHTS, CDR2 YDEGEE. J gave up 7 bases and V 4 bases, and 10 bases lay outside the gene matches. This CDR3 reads CASSPRQGSIGYTF. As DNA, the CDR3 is TGTGCCAGCAGCCCGAGACAGGGCTCGATTGGCTACACCTTC.

The CDR3 loop reads CASSSMGQGGETQYF. DNA of the CDR3: TGTGCCAGCAGTTCAATGGGACAGGGGGGAGAGACCCAGTACTTC. V gene TRBV27 combines with J gene TRBJ2-5, with 11 bases fitting TRBD1. The CDR3 extends over 15 amino acids. The V segment lost 4 bases and the J segment 4 bases; nucleotides outside the gene matches: 5. CDR1 MNHEY and CDR2 SMNVEV come from the germline V gene (reference sequence).

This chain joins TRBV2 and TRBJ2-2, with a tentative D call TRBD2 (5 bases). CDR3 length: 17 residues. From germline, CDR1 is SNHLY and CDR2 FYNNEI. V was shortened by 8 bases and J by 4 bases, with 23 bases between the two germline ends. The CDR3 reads CASRASGGTLGTGELFF. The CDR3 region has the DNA TGTGCCAGCCGTGCCTCCGGAGGCACCCTAGGCACCGGGGAGCTGTTTTTT.

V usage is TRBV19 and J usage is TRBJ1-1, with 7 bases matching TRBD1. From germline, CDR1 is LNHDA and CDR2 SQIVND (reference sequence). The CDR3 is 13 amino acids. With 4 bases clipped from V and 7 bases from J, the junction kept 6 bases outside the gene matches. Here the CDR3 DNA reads TGTGCCAGTAGTAGAGACACAGGGGTTGAAGCTTTCTTT. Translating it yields CASSRDTGVEAFF.

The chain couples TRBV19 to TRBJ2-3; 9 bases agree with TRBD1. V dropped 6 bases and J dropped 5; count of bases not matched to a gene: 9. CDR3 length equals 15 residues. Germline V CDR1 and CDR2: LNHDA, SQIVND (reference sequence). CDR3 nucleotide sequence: TGTGCCAGTAGCCTCGACAGGGGGTCTGGAGATACGCAGTATTTT. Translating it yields CASSLDRGSGDTQYF.

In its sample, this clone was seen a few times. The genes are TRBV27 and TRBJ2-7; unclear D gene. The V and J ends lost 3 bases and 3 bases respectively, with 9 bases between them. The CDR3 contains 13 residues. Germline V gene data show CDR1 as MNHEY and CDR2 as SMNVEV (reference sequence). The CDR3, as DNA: TGTGCCAGCAGTTTTTATGGTAGCTACGAGCAGTACTTC. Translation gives CASSFYGSYEQYF.

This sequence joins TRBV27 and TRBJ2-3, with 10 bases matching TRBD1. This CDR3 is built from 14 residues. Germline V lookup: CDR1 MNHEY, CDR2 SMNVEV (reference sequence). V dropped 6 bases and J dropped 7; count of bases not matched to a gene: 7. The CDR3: CASRLGTGEHTQYF. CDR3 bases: TGTGCCAGCAGACTCGGGACAGGGGAACATACGCAGTATTTT.

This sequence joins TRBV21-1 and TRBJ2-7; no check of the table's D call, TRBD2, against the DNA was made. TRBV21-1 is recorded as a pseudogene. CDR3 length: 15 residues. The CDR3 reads CASGRCPPGSYEQYF. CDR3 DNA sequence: TGTGCCAGCGGAAGATGCCCTCCGGGATCCTACGAGCAGTACTTC.

CDR3 loop: CAITGGPSGKADTQYF. The DNA of the CDR3 is TGTGCCATCACCGGAGGGCCTAGCGGGAAGGCAGATACGCAGTATTTT. The V and J genes are TRBV10-3 and TRBJ2-3; 9 bases agree with TRBD2. Germline CDR1 ENHRY, CDR2 SYGVKD. Losses at the gene ends were 7 bases for V and 4 bases for J; bases not matched to a gene: 12. The CDR3 is made up of 16 amino acids.

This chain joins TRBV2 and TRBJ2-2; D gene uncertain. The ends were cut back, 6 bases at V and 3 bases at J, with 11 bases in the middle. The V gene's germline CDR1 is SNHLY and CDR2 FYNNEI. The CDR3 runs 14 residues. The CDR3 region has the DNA TGTGCCAGCAGGCCCGGGTGGGACACCGGGGAGCTGTTTTTT. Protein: CASRPGWDTGELFF.

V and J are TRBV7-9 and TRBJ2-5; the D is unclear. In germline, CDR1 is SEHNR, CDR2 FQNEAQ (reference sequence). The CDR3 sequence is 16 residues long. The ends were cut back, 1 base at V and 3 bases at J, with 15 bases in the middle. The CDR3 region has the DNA TGTGCCAGCAGCTTAGATATTCTCGAGCTAAAAGAGACCCAGTACTTC. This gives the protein CASSLDILELKETQYF.

In DNA, the CDR3 is TGTGCCACCAGTGACCGTCCCGGGCGGGGCCCCTACGAGCAGTACTTC. Protein product: CATSDRPGRGPYEQYF. The chain joins TRBV24-1 to TRBJ2-7, with a weak D call TRBD2 (6 bases). CDR1 and CDR2 (germline): KGHDR, SFDVKD. This CDR3 comprises 16 residues. V was cut by 4 bases and J by 2 bases, with 17 bases left in between.

CDR3 nucleotide sequence: TGTGCCTGGAGTGTACTCATTCAGCGGGAGGATATATGGTCCTACAATGAGCAGTTCTTC. Translated: CAWSVLIQREDIWSYNEQFF. The chain couples TRBV30 to TRBJ2-1; TRBD2 agrees at 9 bases. The V segment lost 0 bases and the J segment 1 base; nucleotides outside the gene matches: 16. The CDR3 has 20 amino acids. CDR1 GTSNPN and CDR2 SVGIG come from the germline V gene (reference sequence).

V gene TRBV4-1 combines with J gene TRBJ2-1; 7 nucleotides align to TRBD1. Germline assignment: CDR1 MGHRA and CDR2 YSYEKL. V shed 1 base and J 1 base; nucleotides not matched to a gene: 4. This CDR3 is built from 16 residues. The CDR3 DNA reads TGCGCCAGCAGCCAAGTCGCCAGGGGGTCCTACAATGAGCAGTTCTTC. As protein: CASSQVARGSYNEQFF.

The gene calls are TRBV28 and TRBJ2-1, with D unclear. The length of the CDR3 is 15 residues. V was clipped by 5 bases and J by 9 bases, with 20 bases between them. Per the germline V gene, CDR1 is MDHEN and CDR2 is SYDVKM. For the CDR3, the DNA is TGTGCCAGCAGTCCACGGAGAGGCTCGGGTAGTGAGCAGTTCTTC. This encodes CASSPRRGSGSEQFF. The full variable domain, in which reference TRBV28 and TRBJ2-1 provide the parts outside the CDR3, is DVKVTQSSRYLVKRTGEKVFLECVQDMDHENMFWYRQDPGLGLRLIYFSYDVKMKEKGDIPEGYSVSREKKERFSLILESASTNQTSMYLCASSPRRGSGSEQFFGPGTRLTVL.

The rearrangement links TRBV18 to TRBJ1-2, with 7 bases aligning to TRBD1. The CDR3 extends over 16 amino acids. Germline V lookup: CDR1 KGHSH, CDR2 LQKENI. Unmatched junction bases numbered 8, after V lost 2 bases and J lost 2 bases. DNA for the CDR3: TGTGCCAGCTCACCATTTACGGGGACAGAAAACTATGGCTACACCTTC. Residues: CASSPFTGTENYGYTF.